The 15 T cell receptor beta chains presented below share a single source sample, sequenced in a study of vaccination effects on CD4 cells after COVID-19. Expansion of antigen-specific CD4+ T cells with viral peptide pools was carried out by the ViraFEST assay before sequencing. With more than 9 days of culture completed, CD4+ T cells were isolated. Between March and December 2020, the person had a SARS-CoV-2 infection that PCR confirmed. TCRdb keeps only in-frame clones here, not all; method: immunoSEQ multiplex PCR. The sample includes over 20,000 clones, roughly 69% of them seen just once. For these TCRs, the target antigens are not known. The sample was CD4+ T cells from PBMCs cultured with a peptide pool, taken before COVID-19 vaccination. The receptors were sampled from a human donor who had a prior SARS-CoV-2 infection.

This chain links TRBV5-4 with TRBJ2-5; tentative D call: TRBD2 (5 bases). The CDR3 totals 14 residues. From germline, CDR1 is SGHNT and CDR2 YYREEE (reference sequence). V dropped 4 bases and J dropped 5 bases, with 15 bases sitting between them. The CDR3 protein is CASSPLEASETQYF. In DNA, the CDR3 is TGTGCCAGCAGCCCCCTGGAGGCTTCGGAGACCCAGTACTTC.

This chain joins TRBV4-2 and TRBJ2-7, with 9 bases identical to TRBD2. Unmatched junction bases numbered 9, after V lost 2 bases and J lost 4 bases. Germline CDR1 is LGHNA and CDR2 is YNFKEQ. The CDR3 has 16 residues. The CDR3 loop is CASSQRGTSTPYEQYF. CDR3 DNA sequence: TGTGCCAGCAGCCAACGAGGGACTAGCACACCTTACGAGCAGTACTTC.

The chain joins TRBV11-2 to TRBJ1-4; a possible D gene is TRBD1 (5 bases). Germline loops: CDR1 SGHAT, CDR2 FQNNGV. Trimming cost V 3 bases and J 4 bases, with 18 bases left between them. The CDR3 spans 17 residues. The CDR3 protein is CASSLGDHQGVNEKLFF. In DNA form, the CDR3 reads TGTGCCAGCAGCTTGGGAGATCACCAGGGAGTTAATGAAAAACTGTTTTTT.

J is TRBJ2-7 and V is TRBV18; TRBD1 matches at 7 bases. Germline loops: CDR1 KGHSH, CDR2 LQKENI. The CDR3 spans 14 residues. V trimming: 4 bases; J trimming: 2 bases; junction bases outside the gene matches: 5. CDR3 in amino acids: CASSQGAQTYEQYF. For the CDR3, the DNA is TGTGCCAGCTCACAGGGGGCGCAGACCTACGAGCAGTACTTC.

The count of this clone is one. V is TRBV19 and J is TRBJ2-2; tentatively, D is TRBD2 (5 bases). Germline V CDR1 and CDR2: LNHDA, SQIVND (reference sequence). There are 15 residues in the CDR3. With 8 bases removed from V and 0 bases from J, the gap between germline ends came to 13 bases. Written as DNA, the CDR3 is TGTGCCAGTTCGATCCGGGGAGCGAACACCGGGGAGCTGTTTTTT. Translated, it gives CASSIRGANTGELFF.

DNA of the CDR3: TGCGCCAGCAGCCCTCCATACGGGATTAGTAATGAAAAACTGTTTTTT. Translated: CASSPPYGISNEKLFF. The V gene is TRBV5-1, the J gene TRBJ1-4; D uncertain. The length of the CDR3 is 16 residues. The V and J ends lost 4 bases and 4 bases respectively, with 17 bases between them. CDR1 is SGHRS and CDR2 is YFSETQ in the germline V gene. Full variable domain (missing parts from reference TRBV5-1 and TRBJ1-4): KAGVTQTPRYLIKTRGQQVTLSCSPISGHRSVSWYQQTPGQGLQFLFEYFSETQRNKGNFPGRFSGRQFSNSRSEMNVSTLELGDSALYLCASSPPYGISNEKLFFGSGTQLSVL.

This chain uses TRBV19 with TRBJ2-3; 10 positions match TRBD2. This CDR3 has 15 residues. After removal of 3 bases from V and 2 bases from J, the junction contained 2 bases not matched to a gene. CDR1 and CDR2 (germline): LNHDA, SQIVND (reference sequence). In DNA form, the CDR3 reads TGTGCCAGTAGTATCCTAGCGGGAGCCACAGATACGCAGTATTTT. Translated: CASSILAGATDTQYF.

The rearrangement links TRBV6-2 or TRBV6-3 to TRBJ1-1, with D uncertain. Germline V gene sequence: CDR1 MNHEY, CDR2 SVGEGT. V was trimmed by 3 bases and J by 5 bases, leaving 13 bases between them. This CDR3 comprises 14 residues. DNA of the CDR3: TGTGCCAGCAGTTATACACAGTTTAGGACTGAAGCTTTCTTT. Its translation is CASSYTQFRTEAFF.

The V and J genes are TRBV13 and TRBJ2-1; possibly TRBD2 for D (5 bases). Trimming removed 5 bases at V and 7 bases at J, with 18 bases between. This CDR3 has 15 residues. CDR1 is PRHDT, CDR2 FYEKMQ, per germline (reference sequence). DNA for the CDR3: TGTGCCAGCAGCATCCGGGTCGGGGAATGGAATGAGCAGTTCTTC. Its translation is CASSIRVGEWNEQFF. The variable domain in full, completed from reference TRBV13 and TRBJ2-1, reads AAGVIQSPRHLIKEKRETATLKCYPIPRHDTVYWYQQGPGQDPQFLISFYEKMQSDKGSIPDRFSAQQFSDYHSELNMSSLELGDSALYFCASSIRVGEWNEQFFGPGTRLTVL.

This clone occurred a few times. The V gene is TRBV7-9, the J gene TRBJ2-5, with 8 bases lining up with TRBD1. The J segment lost 4 bases and the V segment lost 5 bases, leaving 18 bases of the junction unmatched. Looked up from germline, CDR1 is SEHNR and CDR2 is FQNEAQ (reference sequence). The CDR3 sequence is 18 residues long. This chain's CDR3 is CASSDQLTGEDLGETQYF. Here the CDR3 DNA reads TGTGCCAGCAGCGACCAATTGACAGGGGAGGATCTGGGAGAGACCCAGTACTTC. Variable domain in full (rest from reference TRBV7-9 and TRBJ2-5): DTGVSQNPRHKITKRGQNVTFRCDPISEHNRLYWYRQTLGQGPEFLTYFQNEAQLEKSRLLSDRFSAERPKGSFSTLEIQRTEQGDSAMYLCASSDQLTGEDLGETQYFGPGTRLLVL.

This chain links TRBV5-4 with TRBJ2-3; possibly TRBD2 for D (5 bases). The V end lost 5 bases, the J end lost 9 bases, and 16 bases lay between the germline ends. CDR1 and CDR2 from the germline V gene are SGHNT and YYREEE (reference sequence). The CDR3 is 13 amino acids. CDR3 region: CASSQDRTGTQYF. In DNA, the CDR3 is TGTGCCAGCAGTCAGGACCGCACGGGGACGCAGTATTTT. The whole variable domain, filled in from reference TRBV5-4 and TRBJ2-3, reads ETGVTQSPTHLIKTRGQQVTLRCSSQSGHNTVSWYQQALGQGPQFIFQYYREEENGRGNFPPRFSGLQFPNYSSELNVNALELDDSALYLCASSQDRTGTQYFGPGTRLTVL.

The gene calls are TRBV3-1 (or the pseudogene TRBV3-2) and TRBJ2-1; possibly TRBD2 for D (5 bases). V lost 4 bases and J 6 bases, leaving 16 bases between the germline ends. CDR1 LGHDT and CDR2 YNNKEL come from the germline V gene (reference sequence). This CDR3 is built from 15 residues. The CDR3 nucleotides read TGTGCCAGCAGCCCCTCGGGGAGATTCGGCAATGAGCAGTTCTTC. Protein: CASSPSGRFGNEQFF.

The V gene is TRBV6-5, the J gene TRBJ2-1; the D call may be TRBD1 or TRBD2 (6 bases each). This CDR3 has 13 amino acids. Trimming removed 2 bases from V and 14 bases from J, with 16 bases in between. Germline V gene data show CDR1 as MNHEY and CDR2 as SVGAGI. The CDR3 reads CASSYPGGLQEFF. CDR3 in DNA: TGTGCCAGCAGTTACCCCGGGGGCCTTCAAGAGTTCTTC.

The chain combines TRBV25-1 with TRBJ2-7; D possibly corresponds to TRBD2 (6 bases). V lost 4 bases to trimming and J lost 2 bases, with 12 bases between them. This CDR3 is 14 amino acids long. Germline CDR1 MGHDK, CDR2 SYGVNS. CDR3 region: CASSAASVPYEQYF. As DNA, the CDR3 is TGTGCCAGCAGTGCCGCTAGCGTTCCCTACGAGCAGTACTTC.

The V gene is TRBV2, the J gene TRBJ2-7, with D hard to call. Germline loops: CDR1 SNHLY, CDR2 FYNNEI. Trimming stripped 6 bases from V and 6 bases from J, with 18 bases between. This CDR3 spans 14 amino acids. The CDR3 coding sequence is TGTGCCAGCAGGATGACTTTGGGGTTACCCGAGCAGTACTTC. It codes for CASRMTLGLPEQYF.